The 10 T cell receptor beta chains reported below all come from one sample, sequenced in a study of beta chain features in type 1 diabetes. Notes on the study in general: For Type 1 diabetes patients, all four CD4+ subsets carried TCRB CDR3s that were moderately but significantly shorter.

Their target antigens are unknown. cDNA synthesis used the whole RNA isolate, giving expressed TCRB sequences. TCRdb's copy holds only in-frame clones and misses some; the assay was immunoSEQ multiplex PCR. In the table there are fewer than 110,000 clones, under 30% of which are singletons. The sequencing sample was made of central memory CD4+ T cells from blood. The receptors derive from a woman younger than 35 with type 1 diabetes.

CDR3 sequence reads: CASSSTRSINEQFF. The CDR3 nucleotides read TGTGCCAGCAGTTCTACTAGATCCATAAATGAGCAGTTCTTC. V is TRBV28 and J is TRBJ2-1, with D perhaps TRBD2 (5 bases). V dropped 4 bases and J dropped 7 bases, with 14 bases sitting between them. Germline V CDR1 and CDR2: MDHEN, SYDVKM. The CDR3 has 14 amino acids. The entire variable domain, with the rest obtained from reference TRBV28 and TRBJ2-1, is as follows: DVKVTQSSRYLVKRTGEKVFLECVQDMDHENMFWYRQDPGLGLRLIYFSYDVKMKEKGDIPEGYSVSREKKERFSLILESASTNQTSMYLCASSSTRSINEQFFGPGTRLTVL.

The V and J genes are TRBV5-1 and TRBJ2-3, with TRBD2 identical over 12 bases. This CDR3 spans 17 amino acids. CDR1 SGHRS and CDR2 YFSETQ come from the germline V gene. After removal of 5 bases from V and 3 bases from J, the junction contained 10 bases not matched to a gene. The CDR3 bases are TGCGCCAGCAGTCCTCGACTAGCGGGAGTCAGAACAGATACGCAGTATTTT. Translation: CASSPRLAGVRTDTQYF.

The J gene is TRBJ2-1, the V gene TRBV5-4; D ambiguous. V was trimmed by 1 base and J by 0 bases, leaving 11 bases between them. CDR1 and CDR2 from the germline V gene are SGHNT and YYREEE (reference sequence). The CDR3 consists of 16 residues. The CDR3 DNA reads as TGTGCCAGCAGCTTGTTCGGCAGACACTCCTACAATGAGCAGTTCTTC. This sequence encodes CASSLFGRHSYNEQFF.

The V call is TRBV5-1, the J call TRBJ2-6; D is ambiguous. Deletions cut 4 bases from V and 0 bases from J, with 8 bases between. The CDR3 consists of 15 residues. Germline V CDR1 and CDR2: SGHRS, YFSETQ. The CDR3 reads CASSPQPSGANVLTF. The CDR3 DNA reads as TGCGCCAGCAGCCCACAGCCCTCTGGGGCCAACGTCCTGACTTTC.

V is TRBV10-3 and J is TRBJ2-1; tentatively, D is TRBD1 (5 bases). The V and J ends lost 11 bases and 3 bases respectively, with 11 bases between them. The CDR3 has 12 residues. Germline CDR1 is ENHRY and CDR2 is SYGVKD. The DNA for the CDR3 is TGTGCCGCAGGGCCCCGCTACAATGAGCAGTTCTTC. Protein: CAAGPRYNEQFF.

J is TRBJ2-5 and V is TRBV6-1; maybe TRBD2 (5 bases). In germline, CDR1 is MNHNS, CDR2 SASEGT. There are 13 residues in the CDR3. Here the CDR3 reads CAAGVVGRETQYF. The CDR3 bases are TGTGCGGCGGGCGTCGTGGGAAGGGAGACCCAGTACTTC.

This clone was counted only a few times. The chain carries TRBV4-1 and TRBJ2-1; TRBD2 is a possible D gene (6 bases). The ends were cut back, 0 bases at V and 4 bases at J, with 10 bases in the middle. The CDR3 loop spans 15 amino acids. The germline gives CDR1 MGHRA, CDR2 YSYEKL. The CDR3 coding sequence is TGCGCCAGCAGCCAAGAGGGGCGGGGTTACAATGAGCAGTTCTTC. Protein sequence: CASSQEGRGYNEQFF.

This clone has a handful of counts. The rearrangement links TRBV4-1 to TRBJ1-1, with D possibly TRBD1 on 6 matching bases. This CDR3 spans 16 amino acids. V lost 1 base, J lost 3 bases, and 15 bases lay in between. The germline V gene has CDR1 MGHRA and CDR2 YSYEKL. The CDR3 DNA reads as TGCGCCAGCAGCCAAGTTTCGGGGGGCAGGGACACTGAAGCTTTCTTT. It encodes CASSQVSGGRDTEAFF.

This clone was recorded a few times. The V gene is TRBV9, the J gene TRBJ2-6; 8 nucleotides line up with TRBD2. The V gene end was trimmed by 7 bases and the J gene end by 0 bases; junction bases not matched to a gene: 12. Germline V lookup: CDR1 SGDLS, CDR2 YYNGEE. This CDR3 has 18 amino acids. CDR3 DNA sequence: TGTGCCAGCCGCCCCGGGGGGGGCTGGCTCTCTGGGGCCAACGTCCTGACTTTC. This codes for CASRPGGGWLSGANVLTF.

This clone has more than one count but fewer than ten. This chain joins TRBV19 and TRBJ1-1; 7 positions agree with TRBD1. V trimming: 5 bases; J trimming: 4 bases; junction bases outside the gene matches: 7. Looked up from germline, CDR1 is LNHDA and CDR2 is SQIVND (reference sequence). This CDR3 is 14 amino acids long. Written as DNA, the CDR3 is TGTGCCAGTAGTCCTGGACAGGTCCCCACTGAAGCTTTCTTT. This encodes CASSPGQVPTEAFF.